This T cell receptor (beta chain) originates from a study of T cells after yellow fever vaccination. Study-wide points: Contamination of FACS-sorted repertoires by abundant clonotypes from the bulk population could occur. Re-detected after boosting: most primary clones, 96% of CD4 and about 85% of CD8.

TCRdb ran MiXCR on the 5' RACE reads and lists one entry per CDR3 protein. The sample has 170,000 or so distinct CDR3 sequences, approximately 6.2% seen once; the top ten hold roughly 3%. The sample holds a few counts of this clonotype. Its cognate antigen is unknown. The specimen was CD4+ T cells sorted from PBMCs, collected on the day of the first yellow fever vaccination. The receptor was isolated from a man younger than 35 who received the YFV17D yellow fever vaccine.

The CDR3 spells CASSRAGARFNTEAFF. The CDR3 DNA reads as TGTGCCAGCAGTAGAGCGGGAGCACGCTTTAACACTGAAGCTTTCTTT. V and J are TRBV6-1 and TRBJ1-1; D not certain. Trimming removed 5 bases at V and 2 bases at J, with 18 bases between. CDR1 MNHNS and CDR2 SASEGT come from the germline V gene. The CDR3 has 16 residues.